The 7 T cell receptor beta chains in this list originate from one sample, sequenced in a study of technical replicates of blood from a few donors. Method: immunoSEQ multiplex PCR; TCRdb's copy keeps in-frame clones and lacks some. The sample records approximately 92,000 clones, about 96% being singletons. The specimen sequenced was T cells isolated from PBMCs. The receptors shown here come from a human donor in good health.

The chain has TRBV13 and TRBJ1-2; 7 nucleotides line up with TRBD1. V dropped 5 bases and J dropped 4; count of bases not matched to a gene: 19. Germline lookup yields CDR1 PRHDT and CDR2 FYEKMQ (reference sequence). CDR3 length: 18 amino acids. Here the CDR3 DNA reads TGTGCCAGCAGCCCCACCGTTGGGCCCGACAGGGCCTTCTATGGCTACACCTTC. Its translation: CASSPTVGPDRAFYGYTF.

V gene TRBV4-1 combines with J gene TRBJ2-3, with TRBD1 as a possible D gene (6 bases). This CDR3 region has 16 residues. Germline CDR1 reads MGHRA; CDR2 reads YSYEKL. V dropped 4 bases and J dropped 0 bases, with 14 bases sitting between them. CDR3 residues: CASSRPGHTSTDTQYF. DNA of the CDR3: TGCGCCAGCAGCCGACCGGGACATACTAGCACAGATACGCAGTATTTT.

The chain joins TRBV9 to TRBJ1-2; the D is unclear. The CDR3 covers 15 residues. V lost 3 bases and J lost 4, with 16 bases in between. The V gene's germline CDR1 is SGDLS and CDR2 YYNGEE. CDR3 in DNA: TGTGCCAGCAGCGCCACGCTGACCGGGAGCTATGGCTACACCTTC. Amino acid sequence: CASSATLTGSYGYTF. The full variable domain, rest sourced from reference TRBV9 and TRBJ1-2, is DSGVTQTPKHLITATGQRVTLRCSPRSGDLSVYWYQQSLDQGLQFLIQYYNGEERAKGNILERFSAQQFPDLHSELNLSSLELGDSALYFCASSATLTGSYGYTFGSGTRLTVV.

The genes are TRBV5-4 and TRBJ2-1; 9 bases are shared with TRBD1. The CDR3 totals 19 residues. V dropped 0 bases and J dropped 10; count of bases not matched to a gene: 20. CDR1 and CDR2 (germline): SGHNT, YYREEE (reference sequence). CDR3 coding DNA: TGTGCCAGCAGCTTGGGGGACAGGGCATATCTTAATCGGGGCTCGGAGCAGTTCTTC. Its translation is CASSLGDRAYLNRGSEQFF. Variable domain in full (rest from reference TRBV5-4 and TRBJ2-1): ETGVTQSPTHLIKTRGQQVTLRCSSQSGHNTVSWYQQALGQGPQFIFQYYREEENGRGNFPPRFSGLQFPNYSSELNVNALELDDSALYLCASSLGDRAYLNRGSEQFFGPGTRLTVL.

The chain has TRBV9 and TRBJ2-1; tentative D call: TRBD1 (5 bases). Trimming shortened V by 1 base and J by 4 bases, and 12 bases separated the two germline ends. Germline CDR1 reads SGDLS; CDR2 reads YYNGEE. The CDR3 is made up of 15 amino acids. CDR3 protein: CASSVQGVVYNEQFF. CDR3 bases: TGTGCCAGCAGCGTACAGGGTGTCGTTTACAATGAGCAGTTCTTC.

The rearrangement joins TRBV6-5 to TRBJ2-2, with 7 bases fitting TRBD2. The V segment lost 7 bases and the J segment 5 bases; nucleotides outside the gene matches: 10. Germline assignment: CDR1 MNHEY and CDR2 SVGAGI. The CDR3 runs to 15 residues. CDR3 DNA: TGTGCCAGCATCAGCTCGGCTAGCGGAACCGGGGAGCTGTTTTTT. It is translated as CASISSASGTGELFF.

The V call is TRBV7-8, the J call TRBJ2-7; 10 bases map to TRBD2. The germline gives CDR1 SGHVS, CDR2 FQNEAQ. Losses at the gene ends were 4 bases for V and 5 bases for J; bases not matched to a gene: 5. The CDR3 loop spans 14 amino acids. Here the CDR3 DNA reads TGTGCCAGCAGCTATACCGGGACTAGCGACGAGCAGTACTTC. It specifies CASSYTGTSDEQYF.